A single sample gave rise to the 8 T cell receptor beta chains below, sequenced in a study of blood T cell repertoires in COVID-19. Produced via immunoSEQ multiplex PCR; TCRdb's table is partial and in-frame only. The table records around 150,000 clones, roughly 90% of them present only once. Sequenced material: peripheral blood. The receptors were sampled from a man aged 60 to 75 with acute or convalescent COVID-19.

The CDR3 coding sequence is TGTGCCAGCACCCTCGTCGGCGGGAATACACCCCTCCACTTT. Encoded protein: CASTLVGGNTPLHF. The chain combines TRBV3-1 (or the pseudogene TRBV3-2) with TRBJ1-6, with unresolved D. The germline V and J ends were trimmed by 7 bases and 11 bases, with 18 bases remaining between them. From germline, CDR1 is LGHDT and CDR2 YNNKEL (reference sequence). The length of the CDR3 is 14 residues.

This clone was seen a single time. The rearrangement joins TRBV5-4 to TRBJ1-4; D unclear. The CDR3 length is 16 residues. Germline V lookup: CDR1 SGHNT, CDR2 YYREEE (reference sequence). Between the trimmed V and J ends, which lost 3 bases and 4 bases, there was a span of 16 bases. The CDR3 sequence is CASSSRTDGLNEKLFF. The CDR3 DNA reads TGTGCCAGCAGCTCGCGGACTGACGGACTTAATGAAAAACTGTTTTTT. The full variable domain, with the rest looked up from reference TRBV5-4 and TRBJ1-4, is ETGVTQSPTHLIKTRGQQVTLRCSSQSGHNTVSWYQQALGQGPQFIFQYYREEENGRGNFPPRFSGLQFPNYSSELNVNALELDDSALYLCASSSRTDGLNEKLFFGSGTQLSVL.

This clone was counted once. The J gene is TRBJ1-3, the V gene TRBV11-2; a weak D match, TRBD1 (5 bases). V was cut by 5 bases and J by 2 bases, with 19 bases left in between. The CDR3 is 17 amino acids. CDR1 and CDR2 from the germline V gene are SGHAT and FQNNGV. CDR3 bases: TGTGCCAGCAGCCTAACTACAGGAGGGCGGACTGGAAACACCATATATTTT. Encoded protein: CASSLTTGGRTGNTIYF.

The chain uses TRBV18 and TRBJ2-7; 10 nucleotides agree with TRBD1. The CDR3 is 14 amino acids. Germline CDR1 is KGHSH and CDR2 is LQKENI. V shed 5 bases and J 6 bases; nucleotides not matched to a gene: 7. The CDR3 DNA is TGTGCCAGCTCAGCTTCCGGGACAGGGGTCGAGCAGTACTTC. Amino acids: CASSASGTGVEQYF.

The rearrangement uses TRBV6-2 or TRBV6-3 and TRBJ2-2; D is perhaps TRBD1 (5 bases). The germline V gene has CDR1 MNHEY and CDR2 SVGEGT. The CDR3 consists of 13 residues. Between the trimmed V and J ends, which lost 6 bases and 7 bases, there was a span of 12 bases. CDR3 region: CASSLRQIGELFF. DNA of the CDR3: TGTGCCAGCAGCCTCAGACAGATCGGGGAGCTGTTTTTT.

This sequence joins TRBV11-2 and TRBJ2-7; maybe TRBD1 (7 bases). The V gene's germline CDR1 is SGHAT and CDR2 FQNNGV. V gave up 5 bases and J gave up 5 bases, with 25 bases separating them. The CDR3 extends over 17 amino acids. DNA for the CDR3: TGTGCCAGCAGCACCCAGGGGGGCTTCCATAGAGCGAACGAGCAGTACTTC. Protein: CASSTQGGFHRANEQYF.

The chain carries TRBV14 and TRBJ2-1; 8 bases agree with TRBD1. After removal of 0 bases from V and 6 bases from J, the junction contained 10 bases not matched to a gene. This CDR3 has 17 residues. Germline V lookup: CDR1 SGHDN, CDR2 FVKESK. CDR3 residues: CASSQDRTGYIRNEQFF. The CDR3, as DNA: TGTGCCAGCAGCCAAGATCGGACAGGGTATATCCGCAATGAGCAGTTCTTC.

This clone was found once. This chain connects TRBV6-4 to TRBJ1-1; the D gene is possibly TRBD1 (6 bases). The CDR3 has 15 amino acids. V lost 0 bases and J 5 bases, leaving 13 bases between the germline ends. The germline V gene has CDR1 MRHNA and CDR2 SNTAGT. CDR3 nucleotides: TGTGCCAGCAGTGACTCTTTCGGGGGGCGGACTGAAGCTTTCTTT. The encoded protein is CASSDSFGGRTEAFF.